One TCR beta chain is described in this entry. Per the germline V gene, CDR1 is MNHEY and CDR2 is SMNVEV (reference sequence). Trimming pared 2 bases from V and 0 bases from J, leaving 8 bases between. The CDR3 sequence is 15 residues long. Next came a second PCR, run for about 7 to 12 cycles, which used a sample-barcoded 5' primer along with a J-beta primer mix. TCRdb re-called the 5' RACE reads through MiXCR, storing one row per CDR3 protein. The table shows 650,000 to 1,000,000 distinct CDR3 sequences, with roughly 40% occurring only once. This sample stems from a study of blood T cells in healthy people across ages.

The TCR comes from a man aged 18-30 years in good health. The chain employs TRBV27 and TRBJ1-3, with D hard to call. Input material: blood. The DNA of the CDR3 is TGTGCCAGCAGTTTAAAATTGAGCTCTGGAAACACCATATATTTT. Protein sequence: CASSLKLSSGNTIYF.